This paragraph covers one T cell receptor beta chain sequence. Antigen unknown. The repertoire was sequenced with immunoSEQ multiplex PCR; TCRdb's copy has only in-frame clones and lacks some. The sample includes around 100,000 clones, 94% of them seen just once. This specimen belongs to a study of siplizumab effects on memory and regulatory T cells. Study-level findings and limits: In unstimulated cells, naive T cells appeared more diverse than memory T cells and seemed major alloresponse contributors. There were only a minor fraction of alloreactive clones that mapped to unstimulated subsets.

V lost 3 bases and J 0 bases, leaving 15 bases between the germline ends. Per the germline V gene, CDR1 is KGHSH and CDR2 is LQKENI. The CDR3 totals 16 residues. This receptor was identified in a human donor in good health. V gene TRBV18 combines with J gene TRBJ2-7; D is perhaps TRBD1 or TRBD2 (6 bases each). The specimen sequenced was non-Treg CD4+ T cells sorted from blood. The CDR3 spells CASSPWGAGSSYEQYF. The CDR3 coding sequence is TGTGCCAGCTCACCTTGGGGGGCGGGGAGCTCCTACGAGCAGTACTTC.